This T cell receptor beta chain came from a study of T cell changes during pregnancy in multiple sclerosis. This table comes from immunoSEQ multiplex PCR, and its TCRdb copy is limited to in-frame clones, with some not included. The repertoire holds around 92,000 clones, with about 93% as singletons. V trimming: 6 bases; J trimming: 0 bases; junction bases outside the gene matches: 9. Germline CDR1 reads SNHLY; CDR2 reads FYNNEI. The CDR3 has 16 amino acids. V gene TRBV2 combines with J gene TRBJ1-2; 8 bases map to TRBD1. The TCR originated in a female donor with multiple sclerosis, enrolled in a pregnancy study. Sequenced here: peripheral blood, sampled in the first trimester of pregnancy. The CDR3 sequence: CASSEWTGRANYGYTF. The DNA for the CDR3 is TGTGCCAGCAGCGAGTGGACAGGGCGGGCTAACTATGGCTACACCTTC.